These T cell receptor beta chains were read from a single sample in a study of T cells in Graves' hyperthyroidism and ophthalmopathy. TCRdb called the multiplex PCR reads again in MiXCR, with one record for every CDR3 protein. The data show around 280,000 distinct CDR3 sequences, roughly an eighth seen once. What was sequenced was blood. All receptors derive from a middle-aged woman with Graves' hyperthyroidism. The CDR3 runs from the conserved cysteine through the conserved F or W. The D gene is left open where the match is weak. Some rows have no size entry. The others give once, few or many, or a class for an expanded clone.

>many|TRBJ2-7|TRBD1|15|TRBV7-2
TGTGCCAGCAGCTTAAGGGGACAGGGGGCCTACGAGCAGTACTTC
CASSLRGQGAYEQYF
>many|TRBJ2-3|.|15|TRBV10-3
TGTGCCATCGCCGACGGGGCCCAATGGTCGGATACGCAGTATTTT
CAIADGAQWSDTQYF
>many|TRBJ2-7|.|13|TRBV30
TGTGCCTGGAGTGTAGAACTGAGTTACGAGCAGTACTTC
CAWSVELSYEQYF
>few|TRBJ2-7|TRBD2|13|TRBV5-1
TGCGCCAGCAGCTTGGCTAGCGGGATCGAGCAGTACTTC
CASSLASGIEQYF
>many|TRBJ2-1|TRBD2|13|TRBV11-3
TGTGCCAGCAGCTTAAAATGGAGCGGGAGACAGTTCTTC
CASSLKWSGRQFF
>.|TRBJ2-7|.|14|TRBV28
TGTGCCAGCGCCTCCGGACTACAGCACTACGAGCAGTACTTC
CASASGLQHYEQYF
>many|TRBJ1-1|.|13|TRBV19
TGTGCCAGTAGTCGCCAGGTACGCACTGAAGCTTTCTTT
CASSRQVRTEAFF
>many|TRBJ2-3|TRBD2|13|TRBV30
TGTGCCTGGTCAGGGACTAGCCAGGATACGCAGTATTTT
CAWSGTSQDTQYF
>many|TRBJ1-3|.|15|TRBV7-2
TGTGCCAGCAGCATCGACATAGGCTCTGGAAACACCATATATTTT
CASSIDIGSGNTIYF
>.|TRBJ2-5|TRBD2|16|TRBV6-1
TGTGCCAGCAGCCCCCGGGGTCGGGAGGGCCTCGAGACCCAGTACTTC
CASSPRGREGLETQYF
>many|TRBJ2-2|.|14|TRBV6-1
TGTGCCAGCAAGGGGCAGGGAAACACCGGGGAGCTGTTTTTT
CASKGQGNTGELFF
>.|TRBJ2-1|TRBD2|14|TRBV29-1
TGCAGCGTTGTCCTAGCGGGAGGGCCGAATGAGCAGTTCTTC
CSVVLAGGPNEQFF
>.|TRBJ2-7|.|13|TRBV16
TGTGCCAGCAGACCAGGGTTGTACTACGAGCAGTACTTC
CASRPGLYYEQYF
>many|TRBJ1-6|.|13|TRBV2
TGTGCCAGCAGCGGAACGGAAGATTCACCCCTCCACTTT
CASSGTEDSPLHF
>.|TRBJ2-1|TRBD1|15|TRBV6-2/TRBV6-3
TGTGCCAGCAGCCCAATGGGACAGGGATTGGAAGAGCAGTTCTTC
CASSPMGQGLEEQFF
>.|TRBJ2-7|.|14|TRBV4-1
TGCGCCAGCAGCCAAGAAAGGACTAACTACGAGCAGTACTTC
CASSQERTNYEQYF
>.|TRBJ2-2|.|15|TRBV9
TGTGCCAGCAGCGTAGCCCCAGGGCTCACCGGGGAGCTGTTTTTT
CASSVAPGLTGELFF
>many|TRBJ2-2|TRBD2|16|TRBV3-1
TGTGCCAGCAGCCAAAGGACTAGCGGGAGCCGCGGGGAGCTGTTTTTT
CASSQRTSGSRGELFF
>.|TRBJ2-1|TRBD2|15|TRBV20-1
TGCAGTTCCCAAGGGGGACTAGCGGGAAATAATGAGCAGTTCTTC
CSSQGGLAGNNEQFF
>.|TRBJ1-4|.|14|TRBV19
TGTGCCAGTAAAGGGGCCGCACGATATGAAAAACTGTTTTTT
CASKGAARYEKLFF
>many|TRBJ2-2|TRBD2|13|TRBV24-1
TGTGCCACCAGACTAGCGGGAGGCGGGGAGCTGTTTTTT
CATRLAGGGELFF
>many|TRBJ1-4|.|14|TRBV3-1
TGTGCCAGCAGCCAAAGGGCCCCCGGGGTGGAACTGTTTTTT
CASSQRAPGVELFF
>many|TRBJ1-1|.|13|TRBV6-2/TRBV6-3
TGTGCCAGCAGAACGGGACGACCCACTGAAGCTTTCTTT
CASRTGRPTEAFF
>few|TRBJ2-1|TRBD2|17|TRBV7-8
TGTGCCAGCAGCTTAGGAAGAGCGGGAGGGATTTTCGATGAGCAGTTCTTC
CASSLGRAGGIFDEQFF
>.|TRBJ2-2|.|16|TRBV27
TGTGCCAGCAGTTTAATCGGGGGGCCGAACACCGGGGAGCTGTTTTTT
CASSLIGGPNTGELFF
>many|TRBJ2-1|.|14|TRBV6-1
TGTGCCAGCAGCTCCTCGGGAGTAGGCAATGAGCAGTTCTTC
CASSSSGVGNEQFF
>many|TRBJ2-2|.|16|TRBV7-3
TGTGCCAGCAGCTCCCTGACAACTACGAACACCGGGGAGCTGTTTTTT
CASSSLTTTNTGELFF
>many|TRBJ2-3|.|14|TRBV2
TGTGCCGTAATTAGCGGTTCTAGCACAGATACGCAGTATTTT
CAVISGSSTDTQYF
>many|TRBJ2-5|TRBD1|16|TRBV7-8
TGTGCCAGCAGCTTAACGGGGACAGGGGACCCCGAGACCCAGTACTTC
CASSLTGTGDPETQYF
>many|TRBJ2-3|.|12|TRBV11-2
TGTGCCAGCAAGTCGGGGGCAGATACGCAGTATTTT
CASKSGADTQYF
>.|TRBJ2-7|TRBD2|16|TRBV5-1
TGCGCCAGCAGCTGGGGGGCTAGCGGGTCAATCTACGAGCAGTACTTC
CASSWGASGSIYEQYF
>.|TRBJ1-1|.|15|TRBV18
TGTGCCAGCTCACCACCTACCAATAGGGATACTGAAGCTTTCTTT
CASSPPTNRDTEAFF
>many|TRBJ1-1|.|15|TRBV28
TGTGCCAGCAGTGCACCCCTTTATAGAGGCACTGAAGCTTTCTTT
CASSAPLYRGTEAFF
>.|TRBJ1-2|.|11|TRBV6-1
TGTGCCAGCAGCGGACAGCTGGGCTACACCTTC
CASSGQLGYTF
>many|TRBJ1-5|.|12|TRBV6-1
TGTGCCAGCAGGTGGCAAAATCAGCCCCAGCATTTT
CASRWQNQPQHF
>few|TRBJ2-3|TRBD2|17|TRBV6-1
TGTGCCAGCATCAAACGGGCGACTAGCGGAAGCACAGATACGCAGTATTTT
CASIKRATSGSTDTQYF
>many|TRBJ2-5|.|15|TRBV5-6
TGTGCCAGCAGCTCCTTCGGGACTGGTCAAGAGACCCAGTACTTC
CASSSFGTGQETQYF
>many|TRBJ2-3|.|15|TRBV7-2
TGTGCCAGCAGCTTAATGGTCGGATTCACAGATACGCAGTATTTT
CASSLMVGFTDTQYF
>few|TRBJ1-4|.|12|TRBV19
TGTGCCAGTGGACAGTCTAATGAAAAACTGTTTTTT
CASGQSNEKLFF
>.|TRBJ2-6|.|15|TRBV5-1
TGCGCCAGCAGCTTGGCAGGGGCTGGGGCCAACGTCCTGACTTTC
CASSLAGAGANVLTF